The TCR beta chain described here comes from a study of T cell responses to AZD1222 COVID-19 vaccine. General study points: The repertoires were collected only after the peak T cell response. Clonal diversity was possibly underestimated; the donors were predominantly white British and more often female. The span of vaccine-associated CD4 TCRs extended across spike, with dominance at 160-218 and 743-854.

Sequencing was performed with immunoSEQ multiplex PCR; in TCRdb, only in-frame clones are kept and a portion is missing. There are around 160,000 clones in the sample; more than 75% occur only once, and 4.1% lies in the top ten. The CDR3 has 13 amino acids. CDR1 and CDR2 (germline): MNHEY, SVGAGI. V was clipped by 6 bases and J by 8 bases, with 16 bases between them. Of note for this clone: Its antigen is still unknown.

The specimen comprised peripheral blood, sampled on day 0 of MenACWY control vaccination. This receptor was taken from an adult in good health. This chain joins TRBV6-5 and TRBJ1-2; a possible D gene is TRBD1 (5 bases). CDR3 in amino acids: CASSQGEIGGYTF. The DNA for the CDR3 is TGTGCCAGCAGCCAGGGAGAAATTGGAGGCTACACCTTC.